This T cell receptor (beta chain) was documented in a study of blood T cell repertoires in COVID-19. Looking at the study overall: COVID-19 samples, acute and convalescent, were from the United States, Italy and Spain. The cDNA or gDNA used as material had been derived from T cells, B-cell-depleted T cells, or PBMCs.

Trimming removed 6 bases from V and 2 bases from J, with 12 bases in between. Germline V gives CDR1 MDHEN, CDR2 SYDVKM. CDR3 size: 14 residues. In the study's own analysis: Scientists estimated how many nucleated cells there were by amplifying reference gene primers. Generated by immunoSEQ multiplex PCR, the TCRdb table keeps only in-frame clones and is missing some. For V, J and clone size, that table is used; D and trimming come from the DNA. The sample lists about 210,000 clones, around 82% occurring once. This receptor was taken from a woman aged 45-65 years with acute or convalescent COVID-19. The chain couples TRBV28 to TRBJ2-3; TRBD2 might be the D (6 bases). The sequenced sample was peripheral blood. This CDR3 is CASSGGPPTDTQYF. For the CDR3, the DNA is TGTGCCAGCAGCGGGGGACCCCCCACAGATACGCAGTATTTT.